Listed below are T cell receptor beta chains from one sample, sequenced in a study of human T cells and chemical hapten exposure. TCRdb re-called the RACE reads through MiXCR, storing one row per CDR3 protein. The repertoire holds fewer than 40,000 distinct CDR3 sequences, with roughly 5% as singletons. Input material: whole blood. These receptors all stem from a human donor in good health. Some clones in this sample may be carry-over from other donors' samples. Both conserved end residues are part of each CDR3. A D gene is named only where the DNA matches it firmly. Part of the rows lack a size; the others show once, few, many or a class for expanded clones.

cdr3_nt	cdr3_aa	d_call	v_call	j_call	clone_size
TGTGCCAGCAGCGTAGGGTCCGACAGGGGTGTAGCTTTCTTT	CASSVGSDRGVAFF	TRBD1	TRBV9	TRBJ1-1	NA
TGTGCCAGCAGCTTAGTCTGGGGGACCGGGGAGCTGTTTTTT	CASSLVWGTGELFF	NA	TRBV7-9	TRBJ2-2	many
TGTGCCAGCAGTTACCACCCGACAGCTATGAACACTGAAGCTTTCTTT	CASSYHPTAMNTEAFF	NA	TRBV6-2/TRBV6-3	TRBJ1-1	NA
TGTGCCACCAGCAGAGGGGGACTAGCGGGGTCTACAGATACGCAGTATTTT	CATSRGGLAGSTDTQYF	TRBD2	TRBV15	TRBJ2-3	few
TGTGCCACCCAAGACAGGGCTGGGGCCAACGTCCTGACTTTC	CATQDRAGANVLTF	TRBD1	TRBV6-2/TRBV6-3	TRBJ2-6	many
TGCAGTGCTAGAAAGACTAGCGAGGACTATGAGCAGTTCTTC	CSARKTSEDYEQFF	TRBD2	TRBV20-1	TRBJ2-1	many
TGTGCCAGCGAAGCAGGGGCTAACACCGGGGAGCTGTTTTTT	CASEAGANTGELFF	NA	TRBV2	TRBJ2-2	many
TGCGCCAGCAGCCAATTAATCAGGAACAAGAACTATGGCTACACCTTC	CASSQLIRNKNYGYTF	NA	TRBV4-1	TRBJ1-2	many
TGTGCCAGCAGCCAAAAAGGGAGGTTGGACGAGCAGTTCTTC	CASSQKGRLDEQFF	NA	TRBV14	TRBJ2-1	few
TGTGCCAGCAGCCTCAGGCCTCAAGGGCTCTACGAGCAGTACTTC	CASSLRPQGLYEQYF	NA	TRBV5-6	TRBJ2-7	many
TGCAGTGCTAGAAGTCAGGGGCCTAATGAGCAGTTCTTC	CSARSQGPNEQFF	NA	TRBV20-1	TRBJ2-1	many
TGTGCCAGCAGTTGGGAAGTGAACACTGAAGCTTTCTTT	CASSWEVNTEAFF	NA	TRBV6-5	TRBJ1-1	many
TGTGCCAGCAGCCAAACCCTCACCTTCAGGGGGCGAACAGATACGCAGTATTTT	CASSQTLTFRGRTDTQYF	TRBD1	TRBV14	TRBJ2-3	few
TGTGCCAGCAGTTTAAGGGGGAACACTGAAGCTTTCTTT	CASSLRGNTEAFF	NA	TRBV28	TRBJ1-1	few
TGCGCCAGCAGCTTAAGAATTGCTAGCACAGATACGCAGTATTTT	CASSLRIASTDTQYF	NA	TRBV5-1	TRBJ2-3	many
TGTGCCAGCAGTCAACAGGGGGTCACTGAAGCTTTCTTT	CASSQQGVTEAFF	TRBD1	TRBV6-5	TRBJ1-1	few
TGTGCCGCCTCACCGGGACAGGGGAACTATGGCTACACCTTC	CAASPGQGNYGYTF	TRBD1	TRBV24-1	TRBJ1-2	few
TGTGCCAGCAGCTTATCTTCCCGGGATCTCACTGAAGCTTTCTTT	CASSLSSRDLTEAFF	NA	TRBV7-2	TRBJ1-1	few
TGCGCCAGCAGCTTGATCGGGGGCAGTACCGGGGAGCTGTTTTTT	CASSLIGGSTGELFF	NA	TRBV5-1	TRBJ2-2	NA
TGTGCCAGCAGCTTATCGGTTCTGGGGGAGCAGTACTTC	CASSLSVLGEQYF	NA	TRBV11-2	TRBJ2-7	many
TGTGCCAGCAGCTGGGGACAGGGGGCTGGGACAGATACGCAGTATTTT	CASSWGQGAGTDTQYF	TRBD1	TRBV5-5	TRBJ2-3	many
TGCGCCAGCAGCTTGGGACAGGGAGTCTACGAGCAGTACTTC	CASSLGQGVYEQYF	TRBD1	TRBV5-1	TRBJ2-7	many
TGTGCCAGCAGCTTAGGCCGGGACAGGGGAGACTATGGCTACACCTTC	CASSLGRDRGDYGYTF	TRBD1	TRBV7-8	TRBJ1-2	NA
TGTGCCAGCAGCTTTGACAAGAACACTGAAGCTTTCTTT	CASSFDKNTEAFF	NA	TRBV6-2/TRBV6-3	TRBJ1-1	NA
TGTGCCAGCTCGCTGCAATCCAGTCACAATGAGCAGTTCTTC	CASSLQSSHNEQFF	NA	TRBV18	TRBJ2-1	many
TGTGCCAGCAGCCTTCGGGGCCAAGAGACCCAGTACTTC	CASSLRGQETQYF	NA	TRBV3-1	TRBJ2-5	many
TGTGCCAGCAGTTTAACCAGTAATGAAAAACTGTTTTTT	CASSLTSNEKLFF	NA	TRBV28	TRBJ1-4	NA
TGTGCCAGCAGACCCCAGGCGGGCGGCACCGGGGAGCTGTTTTTT	CASRPQAGGTGELFF	NA	TRBV7-7	TRBJ2-2	few
TGTGCCAGCAGCTCACAGGGAGACGAGCAGTACTTC	CASSSQGDEQYF	NA	TRBV7-9	TRBJ2-7	NA
TGCAGCGTGAGAGGGACAGGGGAATCCGGGGAGCTGTTTTTT	CSVRGTGESGELFF	TRBD1	TRBV29-1	TRBJ2-2	many
TGTGCCAGCAGTCCCACTAGCGGGAGGGCCCGTGAGCAGTACTTC	CASSPTSGRAREQYF	TRBD2	TRBV12-3/TRBV12-4	TRBJ2-7	few
TGTGCCAGCATCAGGACTAGCGGGGGGGTCACAGATACGCAGTATTTT	CASIRTSGGVTDTQYF	TRBD2	TRBV11-2	TRBJ2-3	many
TGTGCCAGCAGCTTAGTGCTTAACACCGGGCTAGCCAAAAACATTCAGTACTTC	CASSLVLNTGLAKNIQYF	NA	TRBV7-9	TRBJ2-4	many
TGTGCCATCGGAACTAGCGGGAGTGGCTTGAGTGGAGATACGCAGTATTTT	CAIGTSGSGLSGDTQYF	TRBD2	TRBV10-3	TRBJ2-3	few
TGTGCCAGCAGCCAAGAAAGACAGAGCTATGGCTACACCTTC	CASSQERQSYGYTF	NA	TRBV3-1	TRBJ1-2	many
TGTGCCAGCAGTTTAAAGGTTCTCGGCAGCCCCAACTATGGCTACACCTTC	CASSLKVLGSPNYGYTF	NA	TRBV12-3/TRBV12-4	TRBJ1-2	many
TGTGCCAGCAGCTTAGGGGGGTATGGGGGGCGTTACAATGAGCAGTTCTTC	CASSLGGYGGRYNEQFF	NA	TRBV7-2	TRBJ2-1	many
TGTGCCAGCAGCTTAGATCAAGAAGGGCGGGCTTTCTTT	CASSLDQEGRAFF	NA	TRBV11-3	TRBJ1-1	many
TGTGCCAGCACCCGAGACCTGAACACTGAAGCTTTCTTT	CASTRDLNTEAFF	NA	TRBV14	TRBJ1-1	NA
TGTGCCAGCAGCCCCCAAAATCAAGAGACCCAGTACTTC	CASSPQNQETQYF	NA	TRBV7-2	TRBJ2-5	many
TGCAGCGCCGTCCGGCAAACGAACACTGAAGCTTTCTTT	CSAVRQTNTEAFF	NA	TRBV29-1	TRBJ1-1	many
TGCAGCGTTGGGGGTACAGGGGACACTGAAGCTTTCTTT	CSVGGTGDTEAFF	TRBD1	TRBV29-1	TRBJ1-1	many
TGTGCCAGGTACAGGGGGAATCAGCCCCAGCATTTT	CARYRGNQPQHF	NA	TRBV21-1	TRBJ1-5	many
TGCAGTGCTAAACTCGGACAATTGAACACTGAAGCTTTCTTT	CSAKLGQLNTEAFF	NA	TRBV20-1	TRBJ1-1	many
TGTGCCAGCAGCCGGTGGACAGGGGGCACTGAAGCTTTCTTT	CASSRWTGGTEAFF	TRBD1	TRBV12-3/TRBV12-4	TRBJ1-1	NA
TGTGCCAGCTCACCCGTGCCCCAGAAGACTTTCTTT	CASSPVPQKTFF	NA	TRBV18	TRBJ1-1	NA
TGTGCCAGCAGACAAGGACAGGGAACAGGCACTGAAGCTTTCTTT	CASRQGQGTGTEAFF	TRBD1	TRBV7-9	TRBJ1-1	NA
TGCAGTGCTAGGCTAACAGGGGGTGATCAGCCCCAGCATTTT	CSARLTGGDQPQHF	TRBD1	TRBV20-1	TRBJ1-5	NA
TGTGCCAGCAGCTACAGGGGCACTGAAGCTTTCTTT	CASSYRGTEAFF	TRBD1	TRBV7-9	TRBJ1-1	NA
TGTGCCAGCAGCCCATTCCCGCGGGGGCGGACTGAAGCTTTCTTT	CASSPFPRGRTEAFF	NA	TRBV7-2	TRBJ1-1	many
TGTGCCAGCAGCTTAGTAGCAGGGAACACTGAAGCTTTCTTT	CASSLVAGNTEAFF	NA	TRBV7-8	TRBJ1-1	many
TGCAGTGCTTCGGAGAGGGCTGGCAATCAGCCCCAGCATTTT	CSASERAGNQPQHF	NA	TRBV20-1	TRBJ1-5	many
TGTGCCACCCGGCCGGGAGCCTCTAGAAATGAGCAGTTCTTC	CATRPGASRNEQFF	NA	TRBV27	TRBJ2-1	NA